The sequence of this T cell receptor (beta chain) was determined in a study of CD8+CD57+ T cells in acquired aplastic anemia. Study-level information: Healthy donor sequencing depth: around 9.9 million CD4+, roughly 12 million CD8+ reads. Overall study findings and caveats: Sharing between patients and controls was observed for around 30 CD8+ CDR3 sequences. Between patients and controls, CD8+ Simpson's diversity did not vary significantly.

TCR beta VDJ and CDR3 were profiled, and genomic DNA was the template. One entry per CDR3 protein results from TCRdb running MiXCR on the reads. The sample includes roughly 420,000 distinct CDR3 sequences, about two thirds of them seen just once. Concerning this clonotype: Its target is not known.

The CDR3 extends over 12 amino acids. The germline V gene encodes CDR1 DFQATT and CDR2 SNEGSKA (reference sequence). The trim removed 5 bases at V and 13 bases at J, leaving 13 bases unmatched. The clonotype was recovered from a human donor in good health, serving as a control. The sample taken for sequencing was sorted CD4+, CD8+, or CD8+CD57+ T cells (not recorded which) from PBMCs. The chain carries TRBV20-1 and TRBJ1-2; 7 nucleotides line up with TRBD1. CDR3 DNA sequence: TGCAGTGCTGAGGACAGGAGGTTTGGAAGCACCTTC. This translates into CSAEDRRFGSTF.